This T cell receptor (beta chain) emerged from a study of shared clonotypes between healthy human individuals. Study-wide results and caveats: Generally, naive subsets (rather than memory subsets) showed larger estimated richness. Against clonotypes common to all four donors, non-shared ones had lower generation probabilities.

The CDR3 loop spans 14 amino acids. Germline V gives CDR1 MDHEN, CDR2 SYDVKM. V dropped 6 bases and J dropped 3 bases, with 15 bases sitting between them. Terminally differentiated effector memory CD45RA+ cells were excluded from the naive CD8 cells, which were CD45RO-negative and positively selected for CCR7. Profiled with immunoSEQ multiplex PCR; TCRdb holds only in-frame clones, not every one. Of roughly 2,000,000 clones listed, about 95% are singletons. For this clone: No antigen is known for it.

The TCR originated in a man aged 18 to 29 in good health. This rearrangement joins TRBV28 to TRBJ2-7; D may be TRBD1 (8 bases). The sequenced sample was naive CD8+ T cells sorted from blood. CDR3 bases: TGTGCCAGCAGGATGACAGGGGAGGGCTACGAGCAGTACTTC. This encodes CASRMTGEGYEQYF.